This entry describes one T cell receptor beta chain. Its antigen is as yet unknown. This sample was taken from a study of cytomegalovirus exposure and HLA in healthy donors. Trimming took 2 bases from V and 5 from J; bases not matched to a gene: 10. Germline-derived CDR1 and CDR2 are SGHVS and FNYEAQ. The CDR3 sequence is 16 residues long. The study's findings and limits: Common viral pathogens (according to a later analysis) appeared linked to several of the most significant clusters.

Primers included in the PCR were 60 Vbeta and 13 Jbeta primers. Authors' processing steps: Approximately 83 million unique TCR beta chains, roughly 11 million shared, were counted in a later analysis. Method: immunoSEQ multiplex PCR; TCRdb's copy keeps in-frame clones and lacks some. V and J calls and clone size follow that table, whereas D and trimming were derived from the DNA. The repertoire includes approximately 100,000 clones, more than 70% of them detected once, and approximately 4% sits in the top ten. The clonotype originates from a man aged 25 to 40 in good health and CMV-seronegative. Sequencing was performed on PBMCs. The V call is TRBV7-6, the J call TRBJ2-5; 8 bases fit TRBD2. This CDR3 is CASSLYGGGNGETQYF. The DNA of the CDR3 is TGTGCCAGCAGCTTATACGGGGGGGGAAACGGGGAGACCCAGTACTTC.